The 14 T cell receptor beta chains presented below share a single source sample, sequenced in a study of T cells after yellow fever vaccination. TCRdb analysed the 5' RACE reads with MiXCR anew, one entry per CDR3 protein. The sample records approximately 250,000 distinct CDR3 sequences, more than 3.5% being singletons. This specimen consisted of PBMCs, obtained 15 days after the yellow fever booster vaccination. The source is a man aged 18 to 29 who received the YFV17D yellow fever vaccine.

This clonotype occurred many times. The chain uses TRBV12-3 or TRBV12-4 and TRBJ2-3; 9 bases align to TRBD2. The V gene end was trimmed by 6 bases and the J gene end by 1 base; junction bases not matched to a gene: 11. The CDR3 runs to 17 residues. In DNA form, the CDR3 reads TGTGCCAGCAGCATCGGTGGCGGGGGGGCCCGCACAGATACGCAGTATTTT. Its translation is CASSIGGGGARTDTQYF.

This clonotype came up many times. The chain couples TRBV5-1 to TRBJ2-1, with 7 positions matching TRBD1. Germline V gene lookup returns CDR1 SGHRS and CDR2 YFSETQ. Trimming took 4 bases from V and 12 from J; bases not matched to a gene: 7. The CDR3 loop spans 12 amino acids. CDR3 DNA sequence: TGCGCCAGCAGCCTACAGGGGTCACGGCAGTTCTTC. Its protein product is CASSLQGSRQFF. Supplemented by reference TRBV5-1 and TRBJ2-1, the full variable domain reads KAGVTQTPRYLIKTRGQQVTLSCSPISGHRSVSWYQQTPGQGLQFLFEYFSETQRNKGNFPGRFSGRQFSNSRSEMNVSTLELGDSALYLCASSLQGSRQFFGPGTRLTVL.

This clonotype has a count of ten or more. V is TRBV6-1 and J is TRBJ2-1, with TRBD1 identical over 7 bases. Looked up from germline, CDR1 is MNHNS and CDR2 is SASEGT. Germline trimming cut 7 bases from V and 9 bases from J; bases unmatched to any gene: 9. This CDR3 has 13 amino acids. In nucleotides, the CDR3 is TGTGCCAGCACCACCGACAGGGCCGGTGAGCAGTTCTTC. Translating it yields CASTTDRAGEQFF.

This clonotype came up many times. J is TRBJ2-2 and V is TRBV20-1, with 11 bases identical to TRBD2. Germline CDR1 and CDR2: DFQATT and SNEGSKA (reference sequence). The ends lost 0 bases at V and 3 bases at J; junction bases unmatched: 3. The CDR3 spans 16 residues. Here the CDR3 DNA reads TGCAGTGCTAGAGATCCTAGCGGGGGGCACACCGGGGAGCTGTTTTTT. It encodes CSARDPSGGHTGELFF.

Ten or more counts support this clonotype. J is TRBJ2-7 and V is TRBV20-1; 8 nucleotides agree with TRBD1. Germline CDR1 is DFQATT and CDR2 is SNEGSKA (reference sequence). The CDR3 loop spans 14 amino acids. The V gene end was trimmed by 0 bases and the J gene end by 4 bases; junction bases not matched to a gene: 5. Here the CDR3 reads CSARDAGGDYEQYV. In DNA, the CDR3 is TGCAGTGCTAGAGATGCAGGGGGCGATTACGAGCAGTACGTC.

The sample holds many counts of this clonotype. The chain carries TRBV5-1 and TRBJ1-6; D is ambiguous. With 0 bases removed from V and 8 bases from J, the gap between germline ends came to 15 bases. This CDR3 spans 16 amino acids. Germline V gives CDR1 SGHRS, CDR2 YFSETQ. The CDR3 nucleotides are TGCGCCAGCAGCTTGGAATCATTTCGGGGTTATTCACCCCTCCACTTT. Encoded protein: CASSLESFRGYSPLHF.

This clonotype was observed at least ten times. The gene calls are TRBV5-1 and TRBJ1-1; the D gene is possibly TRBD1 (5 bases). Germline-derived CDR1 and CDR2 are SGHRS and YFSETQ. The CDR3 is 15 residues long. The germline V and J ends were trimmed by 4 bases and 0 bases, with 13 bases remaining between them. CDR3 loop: CASSRGGLMNTEAFF. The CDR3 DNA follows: TGCGCCAGCAGCAGGGGCGGATTGATGAACACTGAAGCTTTCTTT.

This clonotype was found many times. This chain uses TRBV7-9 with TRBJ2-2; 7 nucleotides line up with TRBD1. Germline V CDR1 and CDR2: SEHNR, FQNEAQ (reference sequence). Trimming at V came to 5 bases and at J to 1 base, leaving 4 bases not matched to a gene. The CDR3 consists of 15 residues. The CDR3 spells CASSLRDRNTGELFF. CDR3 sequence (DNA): TGTGCCAGCAGCCTCCGGGACAGGAACACCGGGGAGCTGTTTTTT.

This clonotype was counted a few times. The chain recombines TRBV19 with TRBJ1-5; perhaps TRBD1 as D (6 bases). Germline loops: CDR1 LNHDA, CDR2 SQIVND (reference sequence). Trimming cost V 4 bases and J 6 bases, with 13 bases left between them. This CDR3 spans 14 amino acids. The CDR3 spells CASSTTGLGQPQHF. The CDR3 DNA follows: TGTGCCAGTAGTACCACAGGGCTCGGTCAGCCCCAGCATTTT.

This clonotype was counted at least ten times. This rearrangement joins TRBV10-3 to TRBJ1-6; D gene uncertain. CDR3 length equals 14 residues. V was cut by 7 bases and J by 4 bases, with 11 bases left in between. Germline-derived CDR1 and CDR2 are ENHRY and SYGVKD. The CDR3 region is CAIKPGPYNSPLHF. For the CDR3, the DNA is TGTGCCATCAAGCCGGGCCCTTATAATTCACCCCTCCACTTT.

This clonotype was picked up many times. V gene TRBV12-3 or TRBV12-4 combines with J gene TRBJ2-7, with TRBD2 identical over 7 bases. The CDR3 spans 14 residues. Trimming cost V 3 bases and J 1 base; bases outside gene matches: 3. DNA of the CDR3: TGTGCCAGCAGTTTGTGGGGGGGTTCCTACGAGCAGTACTTC. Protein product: CASSLWGGSYEQYF.

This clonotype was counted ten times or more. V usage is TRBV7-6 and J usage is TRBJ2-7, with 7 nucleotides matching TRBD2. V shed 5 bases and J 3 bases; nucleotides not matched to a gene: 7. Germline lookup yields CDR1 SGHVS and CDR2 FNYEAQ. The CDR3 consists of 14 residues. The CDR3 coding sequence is TGTGCCAGCAGCCAATCAGGCGGGGGCTACGAGCAGTACTTC. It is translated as CASSQSGGGYEQYF.

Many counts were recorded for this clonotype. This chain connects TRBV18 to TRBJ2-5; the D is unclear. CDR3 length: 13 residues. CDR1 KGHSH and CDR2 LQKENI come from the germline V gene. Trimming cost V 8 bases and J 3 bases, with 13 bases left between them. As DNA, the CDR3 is TGTGCCAGCAGTCCAGGAACCGAAGAGACCCAGTACTTC. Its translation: CASSPGTEETQYF.

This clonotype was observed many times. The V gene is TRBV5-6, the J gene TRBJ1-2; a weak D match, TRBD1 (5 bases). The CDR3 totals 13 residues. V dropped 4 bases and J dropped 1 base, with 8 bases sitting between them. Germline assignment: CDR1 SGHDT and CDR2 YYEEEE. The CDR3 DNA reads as TGTGCCAGCAGCACAGGTTTTAACTATGGCTACACCTTC. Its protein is CASSTGFNYGYTF.